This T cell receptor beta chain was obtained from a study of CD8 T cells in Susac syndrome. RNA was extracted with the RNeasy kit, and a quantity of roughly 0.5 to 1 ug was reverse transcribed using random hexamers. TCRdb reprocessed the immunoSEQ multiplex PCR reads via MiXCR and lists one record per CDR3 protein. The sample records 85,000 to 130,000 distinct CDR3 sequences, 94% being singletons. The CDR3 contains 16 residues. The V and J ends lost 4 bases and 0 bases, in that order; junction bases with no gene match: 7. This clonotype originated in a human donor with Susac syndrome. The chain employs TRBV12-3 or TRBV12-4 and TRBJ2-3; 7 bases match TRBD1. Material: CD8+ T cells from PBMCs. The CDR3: CASSSTLDRSTDTQYF. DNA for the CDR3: TGTGCCAGCAGTTCCACCCTGGACAGGAGCACAGATACGCAGTATTTT.